There are many counts of the clone carrying this T cell receptor (beta chain). What it recognizes is unknown. The record originates from a study of metastatic and nonmetastatic thyroid tumors. Overall study results and limits: In blood and tumor, TCR beta diversity was reportedly significantly higher in malignant thyroid tumors than in benign nodules.

V shed 4 bases and J shed 4 bases, with 10 bases lying between them. This CDR3 contains 13 residues. Germline V CDR1 and CDR2: LGHDT, YNNKEL (reference sequence). All patients reached thyroid surgery having received no treatment beforehand. TCRdb reanalyzed the PCR reads with MiXCR. The sample yields 30,000 to 40,000 clones, roughly a sixth seen once. The material sequenced was blood. The origin of this receptor is a male donor with papillary thyroid cancer or a benign thyroid nodule (not recorded which). Some clones in this sample may be carry-over from other donors' samples. The V gene is TRBV3-1, the J gene TRBJ2-5; no definite D call. CDR3 sequence (DNA): TGTGCCAGCAGCCGACCTCAGTCAGAGACCCAGTACTTC. Encoded protein: CASSRPQSETQYF.